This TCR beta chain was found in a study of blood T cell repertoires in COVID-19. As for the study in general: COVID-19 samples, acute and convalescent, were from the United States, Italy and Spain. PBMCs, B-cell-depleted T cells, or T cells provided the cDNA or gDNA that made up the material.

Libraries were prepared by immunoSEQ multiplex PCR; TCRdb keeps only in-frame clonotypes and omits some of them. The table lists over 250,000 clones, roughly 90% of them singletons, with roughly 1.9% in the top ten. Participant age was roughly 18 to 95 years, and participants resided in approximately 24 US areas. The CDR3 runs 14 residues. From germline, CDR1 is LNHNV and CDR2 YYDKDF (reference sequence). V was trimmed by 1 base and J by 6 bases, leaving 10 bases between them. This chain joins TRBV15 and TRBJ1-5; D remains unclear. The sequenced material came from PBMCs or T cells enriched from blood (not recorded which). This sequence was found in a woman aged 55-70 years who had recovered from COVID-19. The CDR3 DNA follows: TGTGCCACCAGCAGAGGCCCCACGGGTCAGCCCCAGCATTTT. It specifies CATSRGPTGQPQHF.